A selection of T cell receptor beta chains follows, all from one sample in a study of beta chain features in type 1 diabetes. Method: immunoSEQ multiplex PCR; TCRdb's copy keeps in-frame clones and lacks some. There are 150,000 or so clones in the sample; about 63% occur only once, and 0.08% to 0.1% lies in the top ten. Sequenced: naive CD4+ T cells from blood. The receptors were gathered from a man aged 25-45 years with type 1 diabetes. CDR3s include the opening cysteine and the closing phenylalanine or tryptophan. Each record gives: V gene, J gene, D gene, clone size, CDR3 protein, CDR3 DNA. A D gene is named only where the DNA matches it firmly. The size entry is marked missing in some rows and otherwise reads once, few, many or a size class.

>TRBV5-1|TRBJ1-1|.|once
CASSLGNRNTEAFF
TGCGCCAGCAGCTTGGGGAATCGGAACACTGAAGCTTTCTTT
>TRBV25-1|TRBJ2-5|.|.
CASSAGTYQETQYF
TGTGCCAGCAGTGCTGGGACCTACCAAGAGACCCAGTACTTC
>TRBV5-1|TRBJ2-7|.|.
CASSLRGDRTYEQYF
TGCGCCAGCAGCCTAAGAGGAGACAGAACCTACGAGCAGTACTTC
>TRBV7-9|TRBJ2-3|.|.
CASSRKGNTDTQYF
TGTGCCAGCAGCCGGAAGGGTAACACAGATACGCAGTATTTT
>TRBV30|TRBJ2-6|.|.
CAWSTGLSSGANVLTF
TGTGCCTGGAGTACGGGGTTATCCTCTGGGGCCAACGTCCTGACTTTC
>TRBV7-9|TRBJ1-2|TRBD1|.
CASTGPPGQGANGYTF
TGTGCCAGCACCGGCCCCCCGGGACAGGGGGCTAATGGCTACACCTTC
>TRBV7-9|TRBJ1-1|.|.
CASSLEEGSAFF
TGTGCCAGCAGCTTAGAGGAGGGCTCAGCTTTCTTT
>TRBV5-6|TRBJ2-5|.|once
CASSYGETQYF
TGTGCCAGCAGCTACGGCGAGACCCAGTACTTC
>TRBV10-3|TRBJ2-7|TRBD1|.
CASGQGGYEQYF
TGTGCCTCTGGACAGGGTGGGTACGAGCAGTACTTC
>TRBV20-1|TRBJ1-2|.|.
CSASHEGGYTF
TGCAGTGCTAGTCACGAGGGGGGCTACACCTTC
>TRBV30|TRBJ1-4|.|.
CAWSVGDGEKLFF
TGTGCCTGGAGTGTAGGGGATGGTGAAAAACTGTTTTTT
>TRBV29-1|TRBJ1-5|.|.
CSVVQGPNQPQHF
TGCAGCGTCGTTCAGGGGCCCAATCAGCCCCAGCATTTT
>TRBV7-2|TRBJ1-4|TRBD1|.
CASSLLGQGAEKLFF
TGTGCCAGCAGCCTCCTCGGACAGGGGGCTGAAAAACTGTTTTTT
>TRBV7-9|TRBJ1-5|.|.
CASSFGILGHGNQPQHF
TGTGCCAGCAGCTTTGGGATTTTGGGCCACGGAAATCAGCCCCAGCATTTT
>TRBV5-1|TRBJ2-5|.|.
CASSLGQVPETQYF
TGCGCCAGCAGCTTGGGACAGGTCCCCGAGACCCAGTACTTC